This T cell receptor (beta chain) emerged from a study of blood T cell repertoires in COVID-19. Looking at the study overall: Samples representing acute and convalescent COVID-19 were sourced from the United States, Italy and Spain.

The germline CDR1 and CDR2 sequences are SGHNT and YENEEA. CDR3 length equals 16 residues. With 1 base clipped from V and 6 bases from J, the junction kept 11 bases outside the gene matches. Data came from immunoSEQ multiplex PCR; TCRdb stores just in-frame clones and leaves some out. The sample contains 200,000 or so clones, approximately 80% of which appear only once. The receptor was derived from a human donor with acute or convalescent COVID-19. The donor label of this sample is uncertain. V is TRBV11-3 and J is TRBJ2-7; 8 nucleotides align to TRBD1. The sample comprised peripheral blood. CDR3 coding DNA: TGTGCCAGCAGCTTAGGCGGACAGGGCCCAGGGAGCGAGCAGTACTTC. Translating it yields CASSLGGQGPGSEQYF.